A selection of T cell receptor beta chains follows, all from one sample in a study of blood T cells in healthy people across ages. One entry per CDR3 protein, called by TCRdb with MiXCR from the 5' RACE reads. Seen here are about 540,000 distinct CDR3 sequences, approximately 25% observed once, and the top ten hold 8.7%. These data also formed part of another study, on T cells of mothers and their children.

Sequencing was performed on blood. Receptor source: a boy aged 10-17 years in good health. Both conserved end residues are part of each CDR3. The D gene is left open where the match is weak. Only part of the rows carry a size: once, few, many, or a class if the clone is expanded.

V gene	J gene	clone size	D gene	CDR3 DNA	CDR3 protein
TRBV10-3	TRBJ2-5	many	NA	TGTGCCATCAGTGAGTCCGGGACCCCAAGGGGGACCCAGTACTTC	CAISESGTPRGTQYF
TRBV29-1	TRBJ2-3	few	NA	TGCAGCGTTGAGGTGGGATCCACAGATACGCAGTATTTT	CSVEVGSTDTQYF
TRBV28	TRBJ2-7	many	NA	TGTGCCAGCAGTTTACTGTCGGGGTCCCGCTACGAGCAGTACTTC	CASSLLSGSRYEQYF
TRBV6-1	TRBJ2-4	NA	TRBD2	TGTGCCAGCAGCGCTAGCGGCAAAAACATTCAGTACTTC	CASSASGKNIQYF
TRBV5-1	TRBJ2-5	NA	NA	TGCGCCAGCAGCTCGCAGGGCCAGGCGGTGGTACCAGAGACCCAGTACTTC	CASSSQGQAVVPETQYF
TRBV9	TRBJ2-1	NA	TRBD1	TGTGCCAGCAGCGCGGACAGGGGCAGGGCCAATGAGCAGTTCTTC	CASSADRGRANEQFF
TRBV9	TRBJ2-1	few	TRBD2	TGTGCCAGCAGCGTACGGCTAGCGGGAGCACATGAGCAGTTCTTC	CASSVRLAGAHEQFF
TRBV6-1	TRBJ2-7	few	NA	TGTGCCAGCAGTGTTATATCTCGCTCCTACGAGCAGTACTTC	CASSVISRSYEQYF
TRBV12-3/TRBV12-4	TRBJ1-1	few	TRBD1	TGTGCCAGCAGTGAGCCGGGACAGGGGGCGCGGACTGAAGCTTTCTTT	CASSEPGQGARTEAFF
TRBV7-2	TRBJ2-5	NA	NA	TGTGCCAGCAGCATCTCGGGACATAAAGAGACCCAGTACTTC	CASSISGHKETQYF
TRBV2	TRBJ2-7	NA	NA	TGTGCCAGCACCCGGCAGGGACCCTACGAGCAGTACTTC	CASTRQGPYEQYF
TRBV5-5	TRBJ2-7	NA	NA	TGTGCCAGCAGCTTGGCAGGCGGCCATACCTACGAGCAGTACTTC	CASSLAGGHTYEQYF
TRBV6-1	TRBJ2-7	NA	NA	TGTGCCAGCAGTGGCCGGGGGTCTCTGCACGAGCAGTACTTC	CASSGRGSLHEQYF
TRBV20-1	TRBJ2-5	NA	TRBD2	TGCAGTGCTAGGTTCCGAACACTAGCGGGCGGACAAGAGACCCAGTACTTC	CSARFRTLAGGQETQYF
TRBV3-1	TRBJ1-2	few	NA	TGTGCCAGCAGCTCCCAACAGGGCTACTATGGCTACACCTTC	CASSSQQGYYGYTF
TRBV12-3/TRBV12-4	TRBJ2-2	NA	NA	TGTGCCAGCAGCCAACCTTTGAGTGCGAACACCGGGGAGCTGTTTTTT	CASSQPLSANTGELFF
TRBV24-1	TRBJ1-4	NA	NA	TGTGCCACCAGTGATGCAGGGATTCAGGAGAAAAAACTGTTTTTT	CATSDAGIQEKKLFF
TRBV28	TRBJ1-1	NA	NA	TGTGCCAGCAGAGAATACAGGGCTGAAGCTTTCTTT	CASREYRAEAFF
TRBV11-2	TRBJ1-4	NA	TRBD1	TGTGCCAGCAGCTTAGGGGGGATCCGGGACAGCTATGAAAAACTGTTTTTT	CASSLGGIRDSYEKLFF
TRBV6-5	TRBJ1-1	NA	NA	TGTGCCAGCAGTTACGTAAGCCTGAACACTGAAGCTTTCTTT	CASSYVSLNTEAFF
TRBV18	TRBJ1-2	NA	TRBD1	TGTGCCAGCTCGTCACAGGGGCAGGGAAACTATGGCTACACCTTC	CASSSQGQGNYGYTF
TRBV5-4	TRBJ2-5	many	TRBD2	TGTGCCAGCAGCCGGCCGGGGGGACAAGAGACCCAGTACTTC	CASSRPGGQETQYF
TRBV6-6	TRBJ1-3	NA	NA	TGTGCCAGCAGGGACGCCGTGGTACCTGGAAACACCATATATTTT	CASRDAVVPGNTIYF
TRBV6-4	TRBJ2-3	NA	TRBD1	TGTGCCAGCAGTTCACAGGGGTTGAGGACAGATACGCAGTATTTT	CASSSQGLRTDTQYF
TRBV20-1	TRBJ2-7	few	TRBD1	TGCAGTGCTTCCCCGGGACAGGGCTCCGAGCAGTACTTC	CSASPGQGSEQYF
TRBV5-1	TRBJ2-2	few	TRBD1	TGCGCCAGCAGCTTGGTCCAGGGGGCAAGTGGGGAGCTGTTTTTT	CASSLVQGASGELFF
TRBV20-1	TRBJ2-7	NA	NA	TGCAGTGCTAGAGATCTGGGCGGAGCCTACGAGCAGTACTTC	CSARDLGGAYEQYF
TRBV10-3	TRBJ2-7	NA	NA	TGTGCCATCAGTGAATCCATACAGGTGGTCTACGAGCAGTACTTC	CAISESIQVVYEQYF
TRBV27	TRBJ2-6	NA	NA	TGTGCCAGCAGTTTACAGCGTGGGACCTCTGGGGCCAACGTCCTGACTTTC	CASSLQRGTSGANVLTF
TRBV10-3	TRBJ2-2	NA	NA	TGTGCCATCAGTGAGAGTAACAGGGCCACCGGGGAGCTGTTTTTT	CAISESNRATGELFF
TRBV10-3	TRBJ2-1	NA	NA	TGTGCCATCAGTGAAGTCCTCAGCTCCTACAATGAGCAGTTCTTC	CAISEVLSSYNEQFF
TRBV4-1	TRBJ1-1	NA	TRBD1	TGCGCCAGCAGCCAGTGGGACAGGATGAACACTGAAGCTTTCTTT	CASSQWDRMNTEAFF
TRBV7-3	TRBJ2-7	NA	TRBD1	TGTGCCAGCAGTTCAGACAGGGGGTTCTCCTACGAGCAGTACTTC	CASSSDRGFSYEQYF
TRBV5-5	TRBJ2-5	many	NA	TGTGCCAGCAGCCCCAGCCAGGTTCAAGAGACCCAGTACTTC	CASSPSQVQETQYF
TRBV6-6	TRBJ1-3	NA	NA	TGTGCCAGTGCTATTGGCTCTGGAAACACCATATATTTT	CASAIGSGNTIYF
TRBV12-3/TRBV12-4	TRBJ1-2	many	NA	TGTGCCAGCAGTTCTACCGGGACTTACTATGGCTACACCTTC	CASSSTGTYYGYTF
TRBV6-2/TRBV6-3	TRBJ2-1	NA	NA	TGCGCCAGCAGTCTAGCCCACATACCTTACAATGAGCAGTTCTTC	CASSLAHIPYNEQFF
TRBV27	TRBJ2-7	once	TRBD1	TGTGCCAGCAGTATGACAGGGACCTCCTACGAGCAGTACTTC	CASSMTGTSYEQYF
TRBV28	TRBJ2-5	NA	TRBD2	TGTGCCAGCAGTCCGACTAGCGGGGGGTATGTGGAGACCCAGTACTTC	CASSPTSGGYVETQYF